Listed here are 9 T cell receptor beta chains from one sample, sequenced in a study of a mutant IDH1 vaccine in newly diagnosed glioma. Time point in this sample: week 35, safety follow-up. Each vaccine dose was 300 ug of mutant IDH1 20-mer peptide, with topical imiquimod. Sequenced by immunoSEQ multiplex PCR; TCRdb stores in-frame clones only, minus some. The repertoire holds 40,000 to 55,000 clones, with 79% as singletons. These receptors have no identified antigens. The specimen comprised PBMCs, sampled from a glioma patient whose treatment included an IDH1 peptide vaccine. These TCRs come from a man aged 35 to 55 with glioma.

This sequence joins TRBV1 and TRBJ2-7; the listed D gene, TRBD2, was not tested against the DNA. TRBV1 is designated a pseudogene. The CDR3 loop spans 19 amino acids. The CDR3 here is CTSSQAGPSGGAYSYEQYF. The CDR3, as DNA: TGCACCAGCAGCCAAGCTGGTCCTAGCGGGGGGGCTTACTCCTACGAGCAGTACTTC.

The rearrangement joins TRBV5-1 to TRBJ1-1; tentative D call: TRBD1 (5 bases). Germline CDR1 reads SGHRS; CDR2 reads YFSETQ. The V end lost 5 bases, the J end lost 0 bases, and 8 bases lay between the germline ends. The CDR3 contains 13 residues. CDR3: CASRSGVNTEAFF. The CDR3 DNA reads TGCGCCAGCAGGTCGGGGGTGAACACTGAAGCTTTCTTT. Together with reference TRBV5-1 and TRBJ1-1, the CDR3 gives the full variable domain: KAGVTQTPRYLIKTRGQQVTLSCSPISGHRSVSWYQQTPGQGLQFLFEYFSETQRNKGNFPGRFSGRQFSNSRSEMNVSTLELGDSALYLCASRSGVNTEAFFGQGTRLTVV.

V gene TRBV10-1 combines with J gene TRBJ1-2; D ambiguous. V was clipped by 3 bases and J by 6 bases, with 11 bases between them. CDR1 and CDR2 from the germline V gene are WNHNN and SYGVQD (reference sequence). The CDR3 has 13 amino acids. The CDR3, as DNA: TGCGCCAGCAGTGAACGACCGCTGGATGGCTACACCTTC. Amino acids: CASSERPLDGYTF.

This chain uses TRBV29-1 with TRBJ2-7; TRBD1 agrees at 10 bases. This CDR3 comprises 13 residues. Germline V gene data show CDR1 as SQVTM and CDR2 as ANQGSEA. V dropped 7 bases and J dropped 3; count of bases not matched to a gene: 6. The CDR3 sequence: CSASDRGVYEQYF. The CDR3 DNA follows: TGCAGCGCATCGGACAGGGGGGTCTACGAGCAGTACTTC.

The chain is built from TRBV30 and TRBJ1-1; D may be TRBD1 (5 bases). Germline V CDR1 and CDR2: GTSNPN, SVGIG (reference sequence). V shed 4 bases and J shed 4 bases, with 10 bases lying between them. The CDR3 is 12 amino acids. The CDR3 DNA reads as TGTGCCTGGAACCCCGGGGGCACTGAAGCTTTCTTT. Amino acids: CAWNPGGTEAFF.

The CDR3 spells CSVAGTGDPYEQYF. DNA for the CDR3: TGCAGCGTTGCCGGGACAGGGGATCCCTACGAGCAGTACTTC. The chain is built from TRBV29-1 and TRBJ2-7; 10 nucleotides line up with TRBD1. The CDR3 extends over 14 amino acids. Germline V gene sequence: CDR1 SQVTM, CDR2 ANQGSEA. V trimming: 4 bases; J trimming: 2 bases; junction bases outside the gene matches: 5.

This sequence joins TRBV5-1 and TRBJ1-5, with a weak D call TRBD1 (5 bases). In germline, CDR1 is SGHRS, CDR2 YFSETQ. This CDR3 region has 17 residues. V was clipped by 4 bases and J by 1 base, with 18 bases between them. Here the CDR3 DNA reads TGCGCCAGCAGCCCGGGCCCAGGGAAGTTGAGCAATCAGCCCCAGCATTTT. Encoded protein: CASSPGPGKLSNQPQHF. The full variable domain, with the rest looked up from reference TRBV5-1 and TRBJ1-5, is KAGVTQTPRYLIKTRGQQVTLSCSPISGHRSVSWYQQTPGQGLQFLFEYFSETQRNKGNFPGRFSGRQFSNSRSEMNVSTLELGDSALYLCASSPGPGKLSNQPQHFGDGTRLSIL.

This clone is a singleton in its sample. The chain couples TRBV25-1 to TRBJ1-2, with 7 positions matching TRBD1. This CDR3 has 16 residues. V lost 5 bases and J lost 2; bases outside the gene matches: 11. CDR1 and CDR2 (germline): MGHDK, SYGVNS. This CDR3 reads CASSSAGTAKNYGYTF. The CDR3 DNA is TGTGCCAGCAGTTCTGCCGGGACAGCTAAAAACTATGGCTACACCTTC.

V gene TRBV7-2 combines with J gene TRBJ2-7; 7 bases are a match to TRBD2. Germline V CDR1 and CDR2: SGHTA, FQGNSA. J lost 6 bases, V lost 3 bases, and 5 bases had no gene match. This CDR3 is built from 13 residues. This chain's CDR3 is CASSFGLEAEQYF. In DNA form, the CDR3 reads TGTGCCAGCAGCTTCGGACTAGAGGCCGAGCAGTACTTC.